These 15 T cell receptor beta chains share one sample of origin, sequenced in a study of blood T cell repertoires in COVID-19. Only in-frame clones appear in the TCRdb table, and some are missing; sequencing was by immunoSEQ multiplex PCR. The sample yields over 20,000 clones, over 55% seen once. The sample taken for sequencing was peripheral blood. All receptors come from a woman older than 75 with acute or convalescent COVID-19.

This sequence joins TRBV5-6 and TRBJ2-7, with D possibly being TRBD2 (6 bases). The germline V and J ends were trimmed by 4 bases and 4 bases, with 15 bases remaining between them. Germline loops: CDR1 SGHDT, CDR2 YYEEEE. The length of the CDR3 is 14 residues. Here the CDR3 DNA reads TGTGCCAGCAGCCCTCCAGGACGGGAGTACGAGCAGTACTTC. This encodes CASSPPGREYEQYF. The full variable domain, rest sourced from reference TRBV5-6 and TRBJ2-7, is DAGVTQSPTHLIKTRGQQVTLRCSPKSGHDTVSWYQQALGQGPQFIFQYYEEEERQRGNFPDRFSGHQFPNYSSELNVNALLLGDSALYLCASSPPGREYEQYFGPGTRLTVT.

The rearrangement links TRBV9 to TRBJ2-2; TRBD1 matches 8 bases. The CDR3 length is 15 residues. V shed 1 base and J 4 bases; nucleotides not matched to a gene: 3. Germline V gene sequence: CDR1 SGDLS, CDR2 YYNGEE. The CDR3, as DNA: TGTGCCAGCAGCGTACTGGACAGGGTCACCGGGGAGCTGTTTTTT. Translated, it gives CASSVLDRVTGELFF.

The chain uses TRBV7-2 and TRBJ1-2; unclear D gene. The CDR3 has 13 amino acids. Germline-derived CDR1 and CDR2 are SGHTA and FQGNSA. Trimming pared 5 bases from V and 2 bases from J, leaving 9 bases between. The CDR3: CASSPRGNYGYTF. The DNA of the CDR3 is TGTGCCAGCAGCCCCAGAGGGAACTATGGCTACACCTTC. The full variable domain, rest sourced from reference TRBV7-2 and TRBJ1-2, is GAGVSQSPSNKVTEKGKDVELRCDPISGHTALYWYRQSLGQGLEFLIYFQGNSAPDKSGLPSDRFSAERTGGSVSTLTIQRTQQEDSAVYLCASSPRGNYGYTFGSGTRLTVV.

The chain has TRBV12-5 and TRBJ2-1; 8 bases are shared with TRBD2. V shed 5 bases, J shed 15 bases, and the junction held 9 bases outside the gene matches. The CDR3 sequence is 12 residues long. Looked up from germline, CDR1 is LGHNT and CDR2 is FRNRAP. The CDR3 reads CASGPGLEEVFF. CDR3 coding DNA: TGTGCTAGTGGTCCGGGACTAGAAGAAGTGTTCTTC.

The CDR3 sequence: CASSMTARSPGNTIYF. CDR3 DNA: TGTGCCAGTAGTATGACGGCCCGGAGCCCGGGAAACACCATATATTTT. This chain connects TRBV19 to TRBJ1-3; D is uncertain. CDR3 size: 16 residues. Per the germline V gene, CDR1 is LNHDA and CDR2 is SQIVND (reference sequence). The V and J ends lost 3 bases and 4 bases respectively, with 16 bases between them.

The CDR3 DNA reads TGTGCCAGCAGCAGATGGACAGGGCCCACCTACGAGCAGTACTTC. Its protein product is CASSRWTGPTYEQYF. The chain employs TRBV7-6 and TRBJ2-7; 8 bases fit TRBD1. The germline V gene has CDR1 SGHVS and CDR2 FNYEAQ. The trim removed 5 bases at V and 2 bases at J, leaving 8 bases unmatched. The CDR3 is made up of 15 amino acids.

This sequence joins TRBV5-1 and TRBJ2-1, with 12 bases fitting TRBD2. Trimming took 5 bases from V and 7 from J; bases not matched to a gene: 7. CDR1 and CDR2 from the germline V gene are SGHRS and YFSETQ. The length of the CDR3 is 15 residues. In DNA, the CDR3 is TGCGCCAGCAGTCCGACTAGCGGGAGTTGGAATGAGCAGTTCTTC. This gives the protein CASSPTSGSWNEQFF.

The J gene is TRBJ2-1, the V gene TRBV2; 16 bases map to TRBD2. This CDR3 comprises 15 residues. Trimming took 6 bases from V and 9 from J; bases not matched to a gene: 5. Germline CDR1 and CDR2: SNHLY and FYNNEI. The CDR3: CASRGTSGREGEQFF. In DNA, the CDR3 is TGTGCCAGCAGAGGGACTAGCGGGAGGGAGGGTGAGCAGTTCTTC.

For this clone: An end of the junction differs from the germline gene, which may be a read error. This chain uses TRBV5-1 with TRBJ1-4; 9 positions agree with TRBD1. This CDR3 region has 14 residues. Germline CDR1 is SGHRS and CDR2 is YFSETQ. Here the CDR3 reads CARRPTGGVEKLFF. The CDR3 DNA sequence: TGCGCCCGCAGGCCGACAGGGGGGGTTGAAAAACTGTTTTTT.

This clone was observed once. V and J are TRBV19 and TRBJ1-5; 7 positions agree with TRBD1. V gave up 7 bases and J gave up 2 bases; unmatched junction bases: 14. The CDR3 extends over 17 amino acids. Germline CDR1 LNHDA, CDR2 SQIVND (reference sequence). The CDR3 loop is CASNEPRQGVGNQPQHF. CDR3 coding DNA: TGTGCCAGTAATGAACCGAGACAGGGCGTCGGCAATCAGCCCCAGCATTTT.

This chain links TRBV7-2 with TRBJ1-1; no definite D call. Between the trimmed V and J ends, which lost 2 bases and 3 bases, there was a span of 4 bases. Germline V lookup: CDR1 SGHTA, CDR2 FQGNSA. This CDR3 region has 12 residues. CDR3 protein: CASSLTDTEAFF. The DNA for the CDR3 is TGTGCCAGCAGCTTAACGGACACTGAAGCTTTCTTT.

The chain links TRBV2 to TRBJ2-7; D not resolved. V lost 9 bases and J lost 1, with 13 bases in between. Per germline, CDR1 SNHLY and CDR2 FYNNEI. There are 13 residues in the CDR3. The CDR3 nucleotides are TGTGCCAGTCTCCTCAGTAAGTCCTACGAGCAGTACTTC. It codes for CASLLSKSYEQYF.

The chain has TRBV11-2 and TRBJ2-5, with TRBD2 matching over 8 bases. The CDR3 has 15 amino acids. V shed 3 bases, J shed 5 bases, and the junction held 8 bases outside the gene matches. Germline V CDR1 and CDR2: SGHAT, FQNNGV. CDR3 coding DNA: TGTGCCAGCAGCTTGGAGCGGGGGTCCTGGGAGACCCAGTACTTC. This codes for CASSLERGSWETQYF.

The CDR3 is CASSQDPQAPYGYTF. The CDR3 DNA sequence: TGCGCCAGCAGCCAAGATCCCCAAGCACCCTATGGCTACACCTTC. The chain has TRBV4-3 and TRBJ1-2, with no clear D. Germline V gene data show CDR1 as LGHNA and CDR2 as YSLEER. The CDR3 length is 15 residues. V gave up 0 bases and J gave up 4 bases, with 12 bases separating them.

Written as DNA, the CDR3 is TGTGCCAGCTCCGCGGGAGGAAGCTCTGGAAACACCATATATTTT. Translation: CASSAGGSSGNTIYF. The chain recombines TRBV6-5 with TRBJ1-3; no clear D. There are 15 residues in the CDR3. V dropped 8 bases and J dropped 0 bases, with 14 bases sitting between them. In germline, CDR1 is MNHEY, CDR2 SVGAGI.